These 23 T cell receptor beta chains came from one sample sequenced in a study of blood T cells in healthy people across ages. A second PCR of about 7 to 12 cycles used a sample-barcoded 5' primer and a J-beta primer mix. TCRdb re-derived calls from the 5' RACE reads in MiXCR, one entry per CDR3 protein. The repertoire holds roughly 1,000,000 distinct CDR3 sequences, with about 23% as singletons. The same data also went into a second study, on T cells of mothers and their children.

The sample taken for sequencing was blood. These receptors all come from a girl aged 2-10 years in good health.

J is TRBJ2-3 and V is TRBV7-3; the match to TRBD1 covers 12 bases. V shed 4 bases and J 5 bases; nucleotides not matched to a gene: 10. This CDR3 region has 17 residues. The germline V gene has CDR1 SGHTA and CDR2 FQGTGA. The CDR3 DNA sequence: TGTGCCAGCAGCTATTACACCGGGACAGGGGGCAGAGATACGCAGTATTTT. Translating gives CASSYYTGTGGRDTQYF.

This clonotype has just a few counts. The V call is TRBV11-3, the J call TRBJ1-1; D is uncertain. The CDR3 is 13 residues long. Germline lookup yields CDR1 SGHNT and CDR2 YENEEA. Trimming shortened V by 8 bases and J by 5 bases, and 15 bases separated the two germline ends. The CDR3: CASSTIRGTEAFF. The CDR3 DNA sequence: TGTGCCAGCTCCACTATTCGAGGGACTGAAGCTTTCTTT.

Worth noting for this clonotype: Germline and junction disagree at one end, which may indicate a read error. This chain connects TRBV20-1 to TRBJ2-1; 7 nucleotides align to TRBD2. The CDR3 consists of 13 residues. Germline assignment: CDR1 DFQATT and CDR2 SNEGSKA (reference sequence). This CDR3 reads CSAQAGITYEQLF. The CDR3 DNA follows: TGCAGTGCACAAGCGGGGATTACCTATGAGCAGCTCTTC.

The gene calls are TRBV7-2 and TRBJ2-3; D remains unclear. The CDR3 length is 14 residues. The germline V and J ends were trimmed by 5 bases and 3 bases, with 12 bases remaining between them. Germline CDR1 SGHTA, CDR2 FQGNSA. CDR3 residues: CASSAQPSTDTQYF. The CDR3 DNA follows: TGTGCCAGCAGCGCCCAACCTTCAACAGATACGCAGTATTTT.

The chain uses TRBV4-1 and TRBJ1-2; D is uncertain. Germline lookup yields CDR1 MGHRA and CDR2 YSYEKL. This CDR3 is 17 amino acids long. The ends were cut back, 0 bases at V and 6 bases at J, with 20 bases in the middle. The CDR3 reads CASSQDEATVSPHGYTF. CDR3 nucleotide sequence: TGCGCCAGCAGCCAAGACGAGGCTACAGTATCCCCCCATGGCTACACCTTC.

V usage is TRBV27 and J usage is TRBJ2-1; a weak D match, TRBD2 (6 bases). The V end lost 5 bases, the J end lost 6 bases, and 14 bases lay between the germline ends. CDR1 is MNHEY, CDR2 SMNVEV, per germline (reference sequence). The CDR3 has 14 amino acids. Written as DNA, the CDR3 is TGTGCCAGCAGTATGGGACTGCTTCTCAATGAGCAGTTCTTC. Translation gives CASSMGLLLNEQFF.

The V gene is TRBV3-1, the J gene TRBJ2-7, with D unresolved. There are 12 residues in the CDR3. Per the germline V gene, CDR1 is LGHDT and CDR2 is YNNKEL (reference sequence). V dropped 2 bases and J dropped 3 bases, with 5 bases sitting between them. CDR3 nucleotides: TGTGCCAGCAGCCAAACGGACTACGAGCAGTACTTC. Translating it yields CASSQTDYEQYF.

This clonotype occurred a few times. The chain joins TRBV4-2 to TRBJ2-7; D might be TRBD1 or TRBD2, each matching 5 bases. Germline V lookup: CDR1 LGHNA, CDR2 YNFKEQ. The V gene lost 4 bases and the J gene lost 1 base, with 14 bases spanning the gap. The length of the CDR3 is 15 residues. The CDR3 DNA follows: TGTGCCAGCAGCCTCGGGACGGATGATTCCTACGAGCAGTACTTC. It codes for CASSLGTDDSYEQYF.

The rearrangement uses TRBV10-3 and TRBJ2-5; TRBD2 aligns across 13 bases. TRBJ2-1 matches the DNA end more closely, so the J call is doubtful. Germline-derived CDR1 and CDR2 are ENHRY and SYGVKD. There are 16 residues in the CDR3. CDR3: CAISSQTSGGYNEQFF. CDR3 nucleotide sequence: TGTGCCATCAGTAGCCAGACTAGCGGGGGGTACAATGAGCAGTTCTTC.

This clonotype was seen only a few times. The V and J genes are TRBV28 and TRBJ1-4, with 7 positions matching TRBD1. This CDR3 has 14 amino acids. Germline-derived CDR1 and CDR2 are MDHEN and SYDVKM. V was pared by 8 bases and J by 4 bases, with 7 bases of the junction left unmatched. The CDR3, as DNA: TGTGCCAGCGGAAAACAGGGGCGTAATGAAAAACTGTTTTTT. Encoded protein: CASGKQGRNEKLFF.

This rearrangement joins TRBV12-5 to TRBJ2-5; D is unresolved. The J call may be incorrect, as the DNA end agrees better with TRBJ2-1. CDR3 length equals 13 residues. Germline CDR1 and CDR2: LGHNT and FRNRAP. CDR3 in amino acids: CASGRGSTNKQFF. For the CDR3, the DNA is TGTGCTAGTGGTCGCGGTAGTACAAATAAGCAGTTCTTC.

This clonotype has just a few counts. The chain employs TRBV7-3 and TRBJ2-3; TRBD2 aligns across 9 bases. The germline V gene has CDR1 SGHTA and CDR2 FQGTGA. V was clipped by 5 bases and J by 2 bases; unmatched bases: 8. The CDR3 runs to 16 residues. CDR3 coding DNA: TGTGCCAGCAGCCTCATAGCGGGGGCCCCCACAGATACGCAGTATTTT. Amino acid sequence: CASSLIAGAPTDTQYF. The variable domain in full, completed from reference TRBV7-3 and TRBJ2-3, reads GAGVSQTPSNKVTEKGKYVELRCDPISGHTALYWYRQSLGQGPEFLIYFQGTGAADDSGLPNDRFFAVRPEGSVSTLKIQRTERGDSAVYLCASSLIAGAPTDTQYFGPGTRLTVL.

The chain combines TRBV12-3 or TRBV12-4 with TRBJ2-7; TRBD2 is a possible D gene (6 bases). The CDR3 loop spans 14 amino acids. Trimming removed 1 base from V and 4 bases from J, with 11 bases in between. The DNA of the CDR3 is TGTGCCAGCAGTTTAGAGCGGGCGCCTTACGAGCAGTACTTC. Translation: CASSLERAPYEQYF.

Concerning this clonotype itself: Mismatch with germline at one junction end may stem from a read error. The CDR3 reads CASSVVPSGVFNERFF. The CDR3 DNA follows: TGTGCCAGCAGCGTAGTACCTAGCGGGGTTTTCAATGAGCGGTTCTTC. The gene calls are TRBV9 and TRBJ2-1, with TRBD2 matching 9 bases. The CDR3 spans 16 residues. Germline V gene sequence: CDR1 SGDLS, CDR2 YYNGEE.

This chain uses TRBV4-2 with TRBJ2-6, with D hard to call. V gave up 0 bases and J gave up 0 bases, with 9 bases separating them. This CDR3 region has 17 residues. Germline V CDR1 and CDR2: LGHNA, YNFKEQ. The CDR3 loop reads CASSQDESSSGANVLTF. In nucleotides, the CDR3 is TGTGCCAGCAGCCAAGATGAGAGCAGCTCTGGGGCCAACGTCCTGACTTTC.

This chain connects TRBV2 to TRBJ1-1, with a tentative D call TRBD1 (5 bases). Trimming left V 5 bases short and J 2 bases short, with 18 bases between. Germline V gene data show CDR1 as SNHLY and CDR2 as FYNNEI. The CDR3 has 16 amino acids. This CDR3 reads CASSLQGSSLNTEAFF. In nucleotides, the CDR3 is TGTGCCAGCAGTCTCCAGGGATCTTCATTAAACACTGAAGCTTTCTTT.

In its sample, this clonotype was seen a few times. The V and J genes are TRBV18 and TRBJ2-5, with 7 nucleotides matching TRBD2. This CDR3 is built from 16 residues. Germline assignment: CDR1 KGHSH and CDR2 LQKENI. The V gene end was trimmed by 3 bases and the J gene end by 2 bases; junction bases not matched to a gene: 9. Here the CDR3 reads CASSPAASGDQETQYF. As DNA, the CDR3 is TGTGCCAGCTCACCGGCGGCTAGCGGCGATCAAGAGACCCAGTACTTC. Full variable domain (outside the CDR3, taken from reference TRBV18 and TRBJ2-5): NAGVMQNPRHLVRRRGQEARLRCSPMKGHSHVYWYRQLPEEGLKFMVYLQKENIIDESGMPKERFSAEFPKEGPSILRIQQVVRGDSAAYFCASSPAASGDQETQYFGPGTRLLVL.

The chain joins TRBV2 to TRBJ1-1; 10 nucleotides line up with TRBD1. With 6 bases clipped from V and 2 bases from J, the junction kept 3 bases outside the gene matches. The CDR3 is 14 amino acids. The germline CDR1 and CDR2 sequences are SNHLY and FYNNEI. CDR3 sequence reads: CASRDRGFNTEAFF. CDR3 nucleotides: TGTGCCAGCAGGGACAGGGGGTTCAACACTGAAGCTTTCTTT.

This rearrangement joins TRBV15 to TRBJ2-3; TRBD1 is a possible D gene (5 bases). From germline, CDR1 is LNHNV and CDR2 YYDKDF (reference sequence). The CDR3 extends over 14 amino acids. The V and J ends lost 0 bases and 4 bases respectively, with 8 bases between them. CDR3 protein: CATSRDPTADTQYF. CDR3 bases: TGTGCCACCAGCAGAGACCCGACAGCAGATACGCAGTATTTT. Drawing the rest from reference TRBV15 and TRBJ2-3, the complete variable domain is DAMVIQNPRYQVTQFGKPVTLSCSQTLNHNVMYWYQQKSSQAPKLLFHYYDKDFNNEADTPDNFQSRRPNTSFCFLDIRSPGLGDTAMYLCATSRDPTADTQYFGPGTRLTVL.

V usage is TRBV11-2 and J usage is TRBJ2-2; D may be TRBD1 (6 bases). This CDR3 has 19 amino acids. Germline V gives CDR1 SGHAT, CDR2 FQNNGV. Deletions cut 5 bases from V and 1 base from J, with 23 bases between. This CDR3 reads CASSNKFTGTPENTGELFF. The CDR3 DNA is TGTGCCAGCAGCAATAAATTCACCGGGACACCGGAGAACACCGGGGAGCTGTTTTTT.

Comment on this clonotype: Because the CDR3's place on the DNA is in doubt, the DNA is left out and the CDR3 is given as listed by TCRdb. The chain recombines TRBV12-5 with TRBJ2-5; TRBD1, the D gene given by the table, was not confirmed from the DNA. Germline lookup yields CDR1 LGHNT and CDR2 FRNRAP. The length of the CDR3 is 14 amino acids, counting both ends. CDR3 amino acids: CAVGRGAGQETLYF.

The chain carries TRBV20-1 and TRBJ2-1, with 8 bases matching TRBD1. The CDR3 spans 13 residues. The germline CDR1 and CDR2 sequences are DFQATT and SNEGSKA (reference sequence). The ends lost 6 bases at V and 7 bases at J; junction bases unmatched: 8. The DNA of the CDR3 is TGCAGTGCCAGACGGACAGGGCCAAATGAGCAGTTCTTC. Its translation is CSARRTGPNEQFF.

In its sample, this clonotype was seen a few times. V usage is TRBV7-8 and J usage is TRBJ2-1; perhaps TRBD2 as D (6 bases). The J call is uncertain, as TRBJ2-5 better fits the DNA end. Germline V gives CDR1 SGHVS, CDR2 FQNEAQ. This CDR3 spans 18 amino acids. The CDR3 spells CASSVVGVRDSPSQTQYF. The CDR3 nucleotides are TGTGCCAGCAGCGTAGTAGGAGTCCGGGACTCCCCTTCTCAGACCCAGTACTTC.